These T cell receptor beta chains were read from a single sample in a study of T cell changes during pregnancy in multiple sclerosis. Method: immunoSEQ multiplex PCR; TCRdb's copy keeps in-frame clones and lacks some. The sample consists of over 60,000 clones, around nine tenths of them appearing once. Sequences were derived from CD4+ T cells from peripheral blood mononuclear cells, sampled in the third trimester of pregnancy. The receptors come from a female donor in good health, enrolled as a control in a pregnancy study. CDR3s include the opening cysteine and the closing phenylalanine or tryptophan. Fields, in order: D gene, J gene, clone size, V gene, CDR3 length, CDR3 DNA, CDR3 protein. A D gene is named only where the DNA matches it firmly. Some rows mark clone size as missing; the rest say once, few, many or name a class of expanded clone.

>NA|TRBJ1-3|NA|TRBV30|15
TGTGCCTGGAGTGTTCGGGGCGTAAGCGGGGACACCATATATTTT
CAWSVRGVSGDTIYF
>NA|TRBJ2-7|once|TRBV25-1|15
TGTGCCAGCAGTGAATATGGAGGTAGGGCCTACGAGCAGTACTTC
CASSEYGGRAYEQYF
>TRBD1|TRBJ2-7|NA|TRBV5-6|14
TGTGCCAGCAGCTCGGACAGGGAGACCTACGAGCAGTACTTC
CASSSDRETYEQYF
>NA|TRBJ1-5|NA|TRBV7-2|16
TGTGCCAGCAGCAAACCGGGAGGGGATAGCAATCAGCCCCAGCATTTT
CASSKPGGDSNQPQHF
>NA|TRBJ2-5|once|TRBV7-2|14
TGTGCCAGCAGCACAGGTAGTCGCGGAGAGACCCAGTACTTC
CASSTGSRGETQYF
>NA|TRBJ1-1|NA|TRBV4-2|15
TGTGCCAGCAGCCAAGAGGAAGGAGGAATACCTGAAGCTTTCTTT
CASSQEEGGIPEAFF
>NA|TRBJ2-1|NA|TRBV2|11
TGTGCCAGCACCCTAAGCGGGGAGCAGTTCTTC
CASTLSGEQFF
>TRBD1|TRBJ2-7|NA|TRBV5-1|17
TGCGCCAGCAGCTTGCTCACCGGGACAGGGGGCCCCTCGCCTCAGTACTTC
CASSLLTGTGGPSPQYF
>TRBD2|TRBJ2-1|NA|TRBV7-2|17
TGTGCCAGCAGCTCCCACCCCGGGACTAGCGGGTTGAATGAGCAGTTCTTC
CASSSHPGTSGLNEQFF
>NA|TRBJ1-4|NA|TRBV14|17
TGTGCCAGCAGCCAAAGAAGGCAACAGGGCTTGGGTGAAAAACTGTTTTTT
CASSQRRQQGLGEKLFF
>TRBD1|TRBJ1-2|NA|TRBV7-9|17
TGTGCCAGCAGCAGGGGGGGACAGGGATTTTCTGGCGGTGGCTACACCTTC
CASSRGGQGFSGGGYTF
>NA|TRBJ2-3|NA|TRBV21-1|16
TGTGCCAGCAGGGGAACAGGGTACTCGAGAGGAGATACGCAGTATTTT
CASRGTGYSRGDTQYF
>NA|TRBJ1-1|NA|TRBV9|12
TGTGCCAGCAGCGTGCGGGACACTGAAGCTTTCTTT
CASSVRDTEAFF
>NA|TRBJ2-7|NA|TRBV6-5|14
TGTGCCAGCAGTTCAGACGTACTAGCCGGCGAGCAGTACTTC
CASSSDVLAGEQYF
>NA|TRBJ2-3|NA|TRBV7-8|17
TGTGCCACCTTCCTGTTCTGGGGGGGGCCTAGCACAGATACGCAGTATTTT
CATFLFWGGPSTDTQYF
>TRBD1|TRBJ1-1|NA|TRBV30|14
TGTGCCTGGGAGACAACAAGACAGGGGGCTATAACTTTCTTT
CAWETTRQGAITFF
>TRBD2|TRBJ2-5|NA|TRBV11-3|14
TGTGCCAGCAGCGCGGGGGGGTACCAAGAGACCCAGTACTTC
CASSAGGYQETQYF
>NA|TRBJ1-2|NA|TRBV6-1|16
TGTGCCAGCAGTGAAGTTGGGGGGGCGAGGGTCTATGGCTACACCTTC
CASSEVGGARVYGYTF
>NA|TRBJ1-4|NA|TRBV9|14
TGTGCCAGCAGCGTAGATCCAGGTCCCGAAAAACTGTTTTTT
CASSVDPGPEKLFF
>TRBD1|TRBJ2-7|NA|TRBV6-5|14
TGTGCCAGCAGTTTCGACAGGGGGGCCTACGAGCAGTACTTC
CASSFDRGAYEQYF
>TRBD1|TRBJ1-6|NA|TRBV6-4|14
TGTGCCAGCAGTGCCGGGACAGAAAATTCACCCCTCCACTTT
CASSAGTENSPLHF
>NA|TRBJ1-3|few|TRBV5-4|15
TGTGCCAGCAGCCTAGCTGGGGATTCAGGAAACACCATATATTTT
CASSLAGDSGNTIYF
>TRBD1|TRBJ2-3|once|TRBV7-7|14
TGTGCTAGCAGCCTCGGGACAGGGCTAGATACGCAGTATTTT
CASSLGTGLDTQYF
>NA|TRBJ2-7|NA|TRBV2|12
TGTGCCAGCAGTGATCGGGTGCACGAGCAGTACTTC
CASSDRVHEQYF
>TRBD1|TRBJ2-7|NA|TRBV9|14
TGTGCCAGCAGCATCGGGACAGGGGGTTACGAGCAGTACTTC
CASSIGTGGYEQYF
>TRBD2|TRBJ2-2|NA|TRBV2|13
TGTGCCAGCAGCCCCCGGGGGGGCGGGGAGCTGTTTTTT
CASSPRGGGELFF
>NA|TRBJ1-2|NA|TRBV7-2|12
TGTGCCAGCAGTAGACTGGTAGATGGCTACACCTTC
CASSRLVDGYTF
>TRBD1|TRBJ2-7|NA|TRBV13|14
TGTGCCAGCAGGAGATCCGGGACAGCATACGAGCAGTACTTC
CASRRSGTAYEQYF
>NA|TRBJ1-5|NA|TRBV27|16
TGTGCCAGCAGTTTATTGGGCAGGGGTGGCAATCAGCCCCAGCATTTT
CASSLLGRGGNQPQHF
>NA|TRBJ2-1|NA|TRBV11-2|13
TGTGCCAGCAGCTTCGACAGGAACAATGAGCAGTTCTTC
CASSFDRNNEQFF